Reported below is one TCR beta chain. This entry comes from a study of blood T cell repertoires in COVID-19. The method was immunoSEQ multiplex PCR; TCRdb's version includes in-frame clones alone and lacks a portion of them. The sample has about 61,000 clones, around 89% seen once. This CDR3 comprises 15 residues. V lost 2 bases and J lost 1, with 11 bases in between. Germline CDR1 is LGHDT and CDR2 is YNNKEL (reference sequence). Sequencing input: peripheral blood. The clonotype comes from a human donor in a cohort sampled during active COVID-19. V and J are TRBV3-1 (or the pseudogene TRBV3-2) and TRBJ1-1; D uncertain. CDR3 loop: CASSQFPGENTEAFF. For the CDR3, the DNA is TGTGCCAGCAGCCAATTTCCCGGGGAGAACACTGAAGCTTTCTTT.